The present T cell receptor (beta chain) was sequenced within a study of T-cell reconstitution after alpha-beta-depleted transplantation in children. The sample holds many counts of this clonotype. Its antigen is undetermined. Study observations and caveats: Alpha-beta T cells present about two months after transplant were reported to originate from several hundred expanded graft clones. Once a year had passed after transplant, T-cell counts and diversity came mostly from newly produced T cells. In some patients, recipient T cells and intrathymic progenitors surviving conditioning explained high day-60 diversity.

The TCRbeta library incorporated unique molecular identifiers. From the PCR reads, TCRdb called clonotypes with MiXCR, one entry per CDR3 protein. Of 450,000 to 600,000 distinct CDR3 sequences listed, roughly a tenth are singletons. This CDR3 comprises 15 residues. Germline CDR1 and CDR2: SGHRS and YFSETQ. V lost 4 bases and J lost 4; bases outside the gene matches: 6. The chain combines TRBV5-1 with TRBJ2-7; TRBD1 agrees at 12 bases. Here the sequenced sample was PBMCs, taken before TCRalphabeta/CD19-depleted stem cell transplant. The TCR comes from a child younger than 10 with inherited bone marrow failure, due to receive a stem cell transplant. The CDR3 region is CASSVGTGGLYEQYF. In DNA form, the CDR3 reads TGCGCCAGCAGCGTCGGGACAGGGGGCTTATACGAGCAGTACTTC.